This TCR beta chain is from a study of OX40 agonist ivuxolimab in advanced cancers. As for the study in general: With ivuxolimab, an agonistic anti-OX40 (CD134) antibody, patients were treated. Intravenous ivuxolimab at 0.01 to 10 mg/kg was given to patients every 2 weeks.

Regarding the study as a whole: People who partly responded at 0.1-3.0 mg/kg had some of the least clonal expansion seen. Expanded peripheral T cells had an undetermined antigen specificity.

Clones were sequenced by immunoSEQ multiplex PCR, and TCRdb holds only the in-frame ones, with some missing. Of about 16,000 clones listed, almost 85% are singletons. On this clone itself: No antigen is known for it.

This receptor was taken from an adult with an advanced solid tumor such as melanoma, head and neck, liver or kidney cancer. The sample consisted of CD4+ or CD8+ T cells sorted from blood, taken in a trial of the OX40 agonist ivuxolimab.

The CDR3 sequence is CASSLSTPAGATNEKLFF. The CDR3, as DNA: TGTGCCAGCAGTTTATCCACGCCCGCGGGTGCAACTAATGAAAAACTGTTTTTT. This rearrangement joins TRBV28 to TRBJ1-4; D call uncertain. The CDR3 runs to 18 residues. The V end was cut by 1 base, the J end by 0 bases, with 15 bases between. The germline V gene encodes CDR1 MDHEN and CDR2 SYDVKM. Together with reference TRBV28 and TRBJ1-4, the CDR3 gives the full variable domain: DVKVTQSSRYLVKRTGEKVFLECVQDMDHENMFWYRQDPGLGLRLIYFSYDVKMKEKGDIPEGYSVSREKKERFSLILESASTNQTSMYLCASSLSTPAGATNEKLFFGSGTQLSVL.